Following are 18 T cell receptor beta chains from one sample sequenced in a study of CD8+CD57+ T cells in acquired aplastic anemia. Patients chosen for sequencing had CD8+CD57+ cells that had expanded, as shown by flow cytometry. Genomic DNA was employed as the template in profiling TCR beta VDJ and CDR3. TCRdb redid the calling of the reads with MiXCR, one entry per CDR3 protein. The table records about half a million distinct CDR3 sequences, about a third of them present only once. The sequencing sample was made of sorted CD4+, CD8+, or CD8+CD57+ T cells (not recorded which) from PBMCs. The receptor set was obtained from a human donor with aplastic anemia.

CDR3 DNA: TGTGCCTGGGGTGTCCGGACGGGGAATTCACCCCTCCACTTT. Its protein product is CAWGVRTGNSPLHF. The J gene is TRBJ1-6, the V gene TRBV15; no definite D call. Trimming removed 11 bases at V and 7 bases at J, with 18 bases between. CDR3 size: 14 residues. Germline V CDR1 and CDR2: LNHNV, YYDKDF (reference sequence).

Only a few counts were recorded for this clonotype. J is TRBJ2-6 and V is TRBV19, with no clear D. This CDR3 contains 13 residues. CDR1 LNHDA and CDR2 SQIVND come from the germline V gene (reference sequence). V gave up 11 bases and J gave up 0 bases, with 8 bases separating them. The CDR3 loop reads CACGRSGANVLTF. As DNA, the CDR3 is TGTGCCTGTGGGCGCTCTGGGGCCAACGTCCTGACTTTC.

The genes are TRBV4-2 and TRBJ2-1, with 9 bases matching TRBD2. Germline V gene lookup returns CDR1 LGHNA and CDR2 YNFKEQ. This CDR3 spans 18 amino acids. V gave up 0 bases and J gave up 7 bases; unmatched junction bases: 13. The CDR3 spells CASSQERRSGGPSNEQFF. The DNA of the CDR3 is TGTGCCAGCAGCCAAGAAAGGAGAAGCGGGGGGCCTAGTAATGAGCAGTTCTTC.

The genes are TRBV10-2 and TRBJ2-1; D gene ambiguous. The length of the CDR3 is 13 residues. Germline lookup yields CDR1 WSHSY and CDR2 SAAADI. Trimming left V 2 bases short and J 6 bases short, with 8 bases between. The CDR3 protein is CASSEGPPNEQFF. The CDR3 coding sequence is TGCGCCAGCAGTGAGGGTCCCCCCAATGAGCAGTTCTTC.

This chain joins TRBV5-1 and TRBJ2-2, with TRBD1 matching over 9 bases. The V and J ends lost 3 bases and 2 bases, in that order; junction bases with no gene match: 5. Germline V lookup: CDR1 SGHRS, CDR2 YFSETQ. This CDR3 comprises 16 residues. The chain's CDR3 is CASSSGQGTNTGELFF. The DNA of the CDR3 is TGCGCCAGCAGCTCGGGACAGGGTACAAACACCGGGGAGCTGTTTTTT.

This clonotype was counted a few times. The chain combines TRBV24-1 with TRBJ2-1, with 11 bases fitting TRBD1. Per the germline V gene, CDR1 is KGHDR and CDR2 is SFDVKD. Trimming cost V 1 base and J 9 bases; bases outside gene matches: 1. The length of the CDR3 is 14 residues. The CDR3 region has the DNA TGTGCCACCAGTGATTTCGGGACAGGGGGTGAGCAGTTCTTC. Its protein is CATSDFGTGGEQFF.

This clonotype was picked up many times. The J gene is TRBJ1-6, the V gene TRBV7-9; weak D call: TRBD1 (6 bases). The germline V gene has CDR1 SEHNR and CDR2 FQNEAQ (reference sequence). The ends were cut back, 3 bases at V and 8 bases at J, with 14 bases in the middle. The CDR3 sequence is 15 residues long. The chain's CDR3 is CASSFVKGVDSPLHF. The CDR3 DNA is TGTGCCAGCAGCTTCGTTAAGGGGGTTGATTCACCCCTCCACTTT.

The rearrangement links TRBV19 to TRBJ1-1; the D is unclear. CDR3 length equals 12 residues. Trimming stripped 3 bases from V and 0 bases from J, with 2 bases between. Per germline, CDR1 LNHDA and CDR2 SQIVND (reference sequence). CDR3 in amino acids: CASSMLNTEAFF. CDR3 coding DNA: TGTGCCAGTAGTATGTTGAACACTGAAGCTTTCTTT.

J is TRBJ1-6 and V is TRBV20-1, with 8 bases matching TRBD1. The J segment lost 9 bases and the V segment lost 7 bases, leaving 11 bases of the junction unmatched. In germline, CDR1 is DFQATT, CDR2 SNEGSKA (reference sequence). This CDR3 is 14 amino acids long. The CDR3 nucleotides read TGCAGTGACAGGGGGGCGATGGAATTTTCACCCCTCCACTTT. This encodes CSDRGAMEFSPLHF.

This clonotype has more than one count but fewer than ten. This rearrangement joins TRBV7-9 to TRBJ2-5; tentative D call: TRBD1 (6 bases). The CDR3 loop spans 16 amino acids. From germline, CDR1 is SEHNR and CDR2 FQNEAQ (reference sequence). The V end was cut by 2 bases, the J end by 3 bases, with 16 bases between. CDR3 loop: CASSLRVGTSKETQYF. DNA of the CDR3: TGTGCCAGCAGCTTAAGAGTAGGGACATCTAAAGAGACCCAGTACTTC.

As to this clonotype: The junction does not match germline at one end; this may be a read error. In DNA, the CDR3 is TGCAGTGAGGGACAGACTAGCACAGATGCGCAGTACTTT. It encodes CSEGQTSTDAQYF. This rearrangement joins TRBV20-1 to TRBJ2-3; D may correspond to TRBD1 or TRBD2 (7 bases each). Germline values: CDR1 DFQATT, CDR2 SNEGSKA (reference sequence). The CDR3 has 13 amino acids.

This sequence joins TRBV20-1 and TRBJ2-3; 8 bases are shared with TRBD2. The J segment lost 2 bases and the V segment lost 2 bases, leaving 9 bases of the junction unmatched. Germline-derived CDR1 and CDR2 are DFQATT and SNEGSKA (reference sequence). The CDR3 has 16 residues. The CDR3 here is CSARFLSGRPTDTQYF. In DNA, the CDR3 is TGCAGTGCTAGATTCTTGAGCGGGAGACCCACAGATACGCAGTATTTT.

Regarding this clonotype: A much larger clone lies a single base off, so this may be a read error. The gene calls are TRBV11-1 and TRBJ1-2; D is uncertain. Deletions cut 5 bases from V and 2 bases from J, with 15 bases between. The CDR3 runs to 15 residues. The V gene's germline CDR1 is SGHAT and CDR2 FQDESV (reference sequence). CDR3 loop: CASSPSATRNYGYTF. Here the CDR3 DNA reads TGTGCCAGCAGCCCTTCAGCAACAAGGAACTATGGCTACACCTTC.

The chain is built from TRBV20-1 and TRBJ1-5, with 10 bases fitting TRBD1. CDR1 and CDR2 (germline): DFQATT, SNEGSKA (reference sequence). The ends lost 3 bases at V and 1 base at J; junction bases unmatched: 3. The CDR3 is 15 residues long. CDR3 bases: TGCAGTGCTAGTCCGGGACAGGGGAGCAATCAGCCCCAGCATTTT. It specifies CSASPGQGSNQPQHF.

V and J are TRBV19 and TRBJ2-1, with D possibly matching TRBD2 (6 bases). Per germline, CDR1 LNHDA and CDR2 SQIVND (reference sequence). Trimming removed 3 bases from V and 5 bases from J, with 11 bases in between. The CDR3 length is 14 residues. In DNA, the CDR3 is TGTGCCAGTAGTATTTCCGGGGGTGACAATGAGCAGTTCTTC. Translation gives CASSISGGDNEQFF.

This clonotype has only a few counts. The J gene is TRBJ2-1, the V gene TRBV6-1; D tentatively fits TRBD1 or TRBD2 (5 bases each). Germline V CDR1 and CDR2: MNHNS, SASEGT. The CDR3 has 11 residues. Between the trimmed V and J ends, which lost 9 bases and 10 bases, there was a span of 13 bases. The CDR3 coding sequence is TGTGCCAGTCTTTCCGGGGCAGAGCAGTTCTTC. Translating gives CASLSGAEQFF.

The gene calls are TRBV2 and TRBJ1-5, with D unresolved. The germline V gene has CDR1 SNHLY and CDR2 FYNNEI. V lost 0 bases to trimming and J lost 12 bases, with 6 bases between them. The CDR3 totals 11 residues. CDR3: CASSEAGYQHF. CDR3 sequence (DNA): TGTGCCAGCAGTGAAGCAGGGTACCAGCATTTT.

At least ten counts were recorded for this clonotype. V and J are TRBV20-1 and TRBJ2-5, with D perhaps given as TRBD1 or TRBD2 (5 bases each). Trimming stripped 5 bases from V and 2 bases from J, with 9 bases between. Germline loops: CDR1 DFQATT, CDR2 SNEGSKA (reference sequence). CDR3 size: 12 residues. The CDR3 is CSAHGAQETQYF. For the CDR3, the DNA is TGCAGTGCTCACGGGGCTCAAGAGACCCAGTACTTC.